This T cell receptor beta chain was recovered during a study of T cell responses to AZD1222 COVID-19 vaccine. Trimming cost V 5 bases and J 3 bases; bases outside gene matches: 3. CDR3 length: 15 amino acids. The germline gives CDR1 MNHNY, CDR2 SVGAGI (reference sequence). Sequencing used immunoSEQ multiplex PCR; TCRdb keeps in-frame clones, though not all of them. Altogether 150,000 or so clones are present, about 90% being singletons, with the ten largest covering about 1.9%. The sample consisted of peripheral blood, taken on day 0 of AZD1222 vaccination. The clonotype originates from an adult in good health. V usage is TRBV6-6 and J usage is TRBJ2-5, with 13 bases identical to TRBD2. CDR3 residues: CASSGTSGNEETQYF. The CDR3 bases are TGTGCCAGCAGTGGGACTAGCGGGAATGAAGAGACCCAGTACTTC.